This record concerns one T cell receptor (beta chain) sequence. Its specificity is not known. This record comes from a study of human T cells and chemical hapten exposure. The study's findings and limits: DPC sensitization left the count of TCRs above 1 in 1000 unchanged.

Germline loops: CDR1 MDHEN, CDR2 SYDVKM. V lost 7 bases and J lost 0, with 15 bases in between. The length of the CDR3 is 15 residues. Each CDR3 protein is one row after TCRdb ran MiXCR on the RACE reads. Of 60,000 or so distinct CDR3 sequences listed, more than 8% are singletons. Time point denoted: pre-sensitization, week 0. Described treatment: therapeutic diphenylcyclopropenone sensitization with weekly scalp DPC. Sequencing used whole blood, obtained in connection with sensitization to the hapten diphenylcyclopropenone (DPC). The chain combines TRBV28 with TRBJ1-2, with D perhaps matching TRBD1 (5 bases). The sequence was collected from a man in his forties with alopecia areata. Some clones in this sample may be carry-over from other donors' samples. The CDR3 DNA sequence: TGTGCCAGCAAACGGCAGGGTTCTTCTAACTATGGCTACACCTTC. Encoded protein: CASKRQGSSNYGYTF.